The rows below give T cell receptor beta chains drawn from one sample of a study of Ad26.COV2.S vaccination and SARS-CoV-2 variants. The table came from immunoSEQ multiplex PCR; TCRdb's copy has only in-frame clones and leaves some out. The sample consists of approximately 500,000 clones, roughly nine tenths of them appearing once. Sequenced material: peripheral blood, taken in a trial of Ad26.COV2.S vaccine versus placebo. All receptors come from a person aged 18-65 years who received the Ad26.COV2.S COVID-19 vaccine or a placebo. The CDR3 runs from the conserved cysteine through the conserved F or W. A D gene is named only where the DNA matches it firmly. Clone size appears in some rows only: once, few, many, or a class for an expanded clone.

size	V	D	J	CDR3	DNA
-	TRBV5-1	-	TRBJ2-1	CASSLGPSFDEQFF	TGCGCCAGCAGCTTGGGTCCCAGTTTTGATGAGCAGTTCTTC
-	TRBV10-3	-	TRBJ1-5	CAARGFSNQPQHF	TGTGCCGCGCGGGGTTTTAGCAATCAGCCCCAGCATTTT
once	TRBV4-2	TRBD1	TRBJ1-5	CASSQEPAGGGGPQHF	TGTGCCAGCAGCCAAGAACCGGCAGGGGGCGGAGGGCCCCAGCATTTT
-	TRBV28	-	TRBJ1-5	CASSLGQGNQPQHF	TGTGCCAGCAGTTTAGGCCAGGGTAATCAGCCCCAGCATTTT
once	TRBV5-6	-	TRBJ2-7	CASSFGIDEQYF	TGTGCCAGCTCTTTTGGTATAGACGAGCAGTACTTC
few	TRBV5-4	-	TRBJ2-2	CASSRGHPNTGELFF	TGTGCCAGCAGCCGAGGACATCCGAACACCGGGGAGCTGTTTTTT
-	TRBV7-2	TRBD1	TRBJ2-7	CASSATGTGYYEQYF	TGTGCCAGCAGCGCCACCGGGACAGGGTACTACGAGCAGTACTTC
-	TRBV7-8	-	TRBJ2-2	CASSFAGLANTGELFF	TGTGCCAGCAGCTTTGCCGGCCTCGCGAACACCGGGGAGCTGTTTTTT
-	TRBV28	-	TRBJ1-2	CASRAYRVDYGYTF	TGTGCCAGCAGGGCATACAGGGTAGACTATGGCTACACCTTC
-	TRBV7-8	-	TRBJ2-7	CASSPIGTLNGEQYF	TGTGCCAGCAGCCCCATAGGGACTCTTAACGGGGAGCAGTACTTC
-	TRBV11-1	-	TRBJ1-6	CASSSRNNSPLHF	TGTGCCAGCAGCTCCAGGAATAATTCACCCCTCCACTTT
-	TRBV12-3/TRBV12-4	-	TRBJ2-5	CASSPRRETQYF	TGTGCCAGCAGCCCCCGGAGGGAGACCCAGTACTTC
-	TRBV27	-	TRBJ2-7	CASKNKALVPVYEQYF	TGTGCCAGCAAAAATAAGGCCCTAGTACCCGTATACGAGCAGTACTTC
-	TRBV5-1	-	TRBJ2-2	CASSFGFTSGELFF	TGCGCCAGCAGCTTCGGGTTTACGTCCGGGGAGCTGTTTTTT
-	TRBV5-4	-	TRBJ1-1	CASIISGREGKAFF	TGTGCCAGCATCATATCGGGTAGAGAGGGCAAAGCTTTCTTT
-	TRBV18	-	TRBJ2-3	CASSPIPGAPGDTQYF	TGTGCCAGCTCACCCATCCCGGGAGCACCGGGAGATACGCAGTATTTT
-	TRBV7-9	-	TRBJ1-2	CASSITDSGGYTF	TGTGCCAGCAGCATAACTGATTCTGGTGGCTACACCTTC
-	TRBV28	TRBD2	TRBJ2-7	CASSFTIAGASYEQYF	TGTGCCAGCAGTTTCACAATAGCGGGAGCCTCCTACGAGCAGTACTTC
-	TRBV7-3	-	TRBJ1-1	CASSLSGGAPEAFF	TGTGCCAGCAGCTTATCTGGCGGGGCTCCTGAAGCTTTCTTT
-	TRBV7-3	-	TRBJ1-1	CASSRTTNTEAFF	TGTGCCAGCAGCCGGACCACGAACACTGAAGCTTTCTTT
-	TRBV2	-	TRBJ1-4	CASSRGGGGTNEKLFF	TGTGCCAGCAGTCGAGGGGGGGGTGGCACTAATGAAAAACTGTTTTTT
-	TRBV14	-	TRBJ2-6	CASSRILQTGANVLTF	TGTGCCAGCAGCAGAATCCTCCAAACTGGGGCCAACGTCCTGACTTTC
once	TRBV18	-	TRBJ1-5	CASSKEGFQPQHF	TGTGCCAGCTCAAAGGAGGGGTTCCAGCCCCAGCATTTT
few	TRBV14	-	TRBJ2-7	CASSQGPTDSYEQYF	TGTGCCAGCAGCCAAGGCCCGACAGACTCCTACGAGCAGTACTTC
-	TRBV6-2/TRBV6-3	-	TRBJ1-6	CASSHDSPLHF	TGTGCCAGCAGTCATGATTCACCCCTCCACTTT
-	TRBV3-1/TRBV3-2	-	TRBJ2-4	CASSPRGDIQYF	TGTGCCAGCAGCCCACGTGGGGACATTCAGTACTTC
-	TRBV3-1/TRBV3-2	-	TRBJ2-7	CASSQGLRDSEQYF	TGTGCCAGCAGCCAAGGTCTCAGGGATAGTGAGCAGTACTTC
-	TRBV24-1	TRBD1	TRBJ2-1	CATSDVSGGRGEQFF	TGTGCCACCAGTGATGTGTCAGGGGGACGGGGTGAGCAGTTCTTC
once	TRBV6-6	TRBD2	TRBJ2-7	CASRGVATGGKYEQYF	TGTGCCAGCAGGGGGGTTGCGACGGGAGGAAAATACGAGCAGTACTTC
-	TRBV27	-	TRBJ2-2	CASSFRVPTGELFF	TGTGCCAGCAGTTTCCGGGTACCCACCGGGGAGCTGTTTTTT
-	TRBV24-1	-	TRBJ2-3	CATQEAGGRTDTQYF	TGTGCCACCCAAGAGGCAGGAGGGAGGACAGATACGCAGTATTTT
-	TRBV5-6	-	TRBJ1-6	CASSSPGSPLHF	TGTGCCAGCAGCTCCCCGGGTTCACCCCTCCACTTT
-	TRBV5-4	-	TRBJ1-6	CANQQGPDSNSPLHF	TGTGCCAACCAACAGGGTCCGGATTCAAATTCACCCCTCCACTTT
-	TRBV5-1	-	TRBJ2-3	CASSLGGRTDTQYF	TGCGCCAGCAGCTTGGGGGGCAGAACAGATACGCAGTATTTT
-	TRBV7-9	-	TRBJ2-7	CASSQTGSTYEQYF	TGTGCCAGCAGTCAAACAGGTTCCACCTACGAGCAGTACTTC
-	TRBV25-1	TRBD1	TRBJ2-7	CASRAVGQGDGYEQYF	TGTGCCAGCAGGGCTGTTGGCCAGGGGGACGGCTACGAGCAGTACTTC
-	TRBV7-9	-	TRBJ2-3	CASSHQTDTQYF	TGTGCCAGCAGTCACCAAACAGATACGCAGTATTTT
-	TRBV6-5	-	TRBJ2-4	CASRDRVLDIQYF	TGTGCCAGCAGGGACAGAGTATTGGACATTCAGTACTTC
-	TRBV5-6	TRBD1	TRBJ1-5	CASSWGTGGGQPQHF	TGTGCCAGCAGCTGGGGGACAGGGGGCGGGCAGCCCCAGCATTTT
once	TRBV7-3	TRBD1	TRBJ2-1	CASSRPGQGADNEQFF	TGTGCCAGCAGCCGCCCGGGACAGGGGGCTGACAATGAGCAGTTCTTC
-	TRBV30	-	TRBJ1-1	CAWSDGNTEAFF	TGTGCCTGGAGTGACGGGAACACTGAAGCTTTCTTT
-	TRBV5-8	-	TRBJ1-1	CASSLAVGVMNTEAFF	TGTGCCAGCAGCTTGGCCGTTGGGGTTATGAACACTGAAGCTTTCTTT
-	TRBV18	-	TRBJ2-6	CASSRQSSGANVLTF	TGTGCCAGCTCTCGACAGAGCTCTGGGGCCAACGTCCTGACTTTC
-	TRBV12-3/TRBV12-4	-	TRBJ2-6	CASSRQLRVLTF	TGTGCCAGCAGCCGACAGCTTAGGGTCCTGACTTTC
-	TRBV3-1/TRBV3-2	-	TRBJ2-1	CASSPQLVSPAGEQFF	TGTGCCAGCAGCCCACAGTTGGTCAGCCCGGCTGGTGAGCAGTTCTTC
-	TRBV2	TRBD2	TRBJ2-7	CASSESSGPYYEQYF	TGTGCCAGCAGTGAGTCTAGCGGACCCTACTACGAGCAGTACTTC
-	TRBV28	TRBD2	TRBJ2-1	CASSLPSGLAGGGEQFF	TGTGCCAGCAGCCTCCCCTCCGGACTAGCGGGAGGTGGTGAGCAGTTCTTC
-	TRBV5-1	TRBD1	TRBJ1-1	CASSGQGANTEAFF	TGCGCCAGCAGTGGGCAGGGGGCGAACACTGAAGCTTTCTTT